The next 26 T cell receptor beta chains were all read from a single sample in a study of blood T cell repertoires in COVID-19. Here immunoSEQ multiplex PCR was the method, and the copy in TCRdb shows in-frame clones only, minus some. There are 250,000 to 300,000 clones in the sample; roughly 93% occur only once, and about 2.3% lies in the top ten. The specimen sequenced was PBMCs or T cells enriched from blood (not recorded which). The source of these receptors is a woman aged 40 to 55 with acute COVID-19.

The chain uses TRBV7-2 and TRBJ1-1; D is undetermined. The length of the CDR3 is 15 residues. V was clipped by 4 bases and J by 0 bases, with 12 bases between them. Per the germline V gene, CDR1 is SGHTA and CDR2 is FQGNSA. The CDR3 DNA follows: TGTGCCAGCAGCTCGGGTGGAACGATGAACACTGAAGCTTTCTTT. This gives the protein CASSSGGTMNTEAFF.

The rearrangement links TRBV30 to TRBJ1-4, with 7 bases aligning to TRBD1. The trim removed 0 bases at V and 8 bases at J, leaving 3 bases unmatched. The germline V gene has CDR1 GTSNPN and CDR2 SVGIG (reference sequence). This CDR3 comprises 13 residues. The CDR3 DNA sequence: TGTGCCTGGAGTGTAAGGGGGCACGAAAAACTGTTTTTT. It specifies CAWSVRGHEKLFF.

This clone was recorded only once. The chain is built from TRBV21-1 and TRBJ1-2; the D call of TRBD1 is as the table states it, not checked on the DNA. TRBV21-1 is assigned pseudogene status. This CDR3 spans 12 amino acids. This CDR3 reads CASSTQGYGYTF. CDR3 DNA: TGTGCCAGCAGCACCCAGGGATATGGCTACACCTTC.

With regard to this clone: At the DNA level, this CDR3 is encoded by other sequences in the same sample as well. V usage is TRBV7-8 and J usage is TRBJ2-7, with D possibly matching TRBD1 (6 bases). V lost 8 bases to trimming and J lost 5 bases, with 10 bases between them. This CDR3 comprises 11 residues. Germline loops: CDR1 SGHVS, CDR2 FQNEAQ. CDR3 residues: CASRYRDEQYF. In DNA, the CDR3 is TGTGCCAGCCGATACAGGGACGAGCAGTACTTC.

The gene calls are TRBV10-3 and TRBJ1-4; 8 bases are a match to TRBD1. Per germline, CDR1 ENHRY and CDR2 SYGVKD. The CDR3 loop spans 16 amino acids. V trimming: 5 bases; J trimming: 0 bases; junction bases outside the gene matches: 5. The CDR3 DNA reads as TGTGCCATCAGTCCGGGACAGGTAGCAACTAATGAAAAACTGTTTTTT. Translated: CAISPGQVATNEKLFF.

This clone was detected a few times. The V gene is TRBV29-1, the J gene TRBJ2-1; TRBD1 matches at 7 bases. CDR1 is SQVTM and CDR2 is ANQGSEA in the germline V gene. The CDR3 covers 12 residues. V dropped 3 bases and J dropped 7; count of bases not matched to a gene: 3. CDR3 amino acids: CSVDNRGNEQFF. The CDR3 DNA reads as TGCAGCGTTGATAACAGGGGAAATGAGCAGTTCTTC.

V and J are TRBV10-3 and TRBJ1-6; D is unclear. V was trimmed by 0 bases and J by 9 bases, leaving 9 bases between them. The CDR3 has 14 residues. Germline lookup yields CDR1 ENHRY and CDR2 SYGVKD. In DNA, the CDR3 is TGTGCCATCAGTGAGTCGGCCGCATCTTCACCCCTCCACTTT. Translated: CAISESAASSPLHF.

The chain combines TRBV5-1 with TRBJ2-1; tentatively, D is TRBD2 (7 bases). CDR1 SGHRS and CDR2 YFSETQ come from the germline V gene. Trimming took 2 bases from V and 2 from J, leaving 14 bases between them. The CDR3 sequence is 16 residues long. The CDR3 DNA reads TGCGCCAGCAGCTTTAAGGGGGGGACGGCCTACAATGAGCAGTTCTTC. It is translated as CASSFKGGTAYNEQFF.

As DNA, the CDR3 is TGTGCCAGCAGCAAAACTAGCGGGACCACAGATACGCAGTATTTT. Translation: CASSKTSGTTDTQYF. This chain connects TRBV5-4 to TRBJ2-3; TRBD2 aligns across 10 bases. Per the germline V gene, CDR1 is SGHNT and CDR2 is YYREEE (reference sequence). The CDR3 has 15 residues. Losses at the gene ends were 4 bases for V and 2 bases for J; bases not matched to a gene: 4.

V gene TRBV7-6 combines with J gene TRBJ1-1; D gene unclear. The CDR3 is 15 amino acids. Trimming removed 0 bases from V and 0 bases from J, with 8 bases in between. The germline V gene encodes CDR1 SGHVS and CDR2 FNYEAQ. In nucleotides, the CDR3 is TGTGCCAGCAGCTTAGCGAGGAACATGAACACTGAAGCTTTCTTT. As protein: CASSLARNMNTEAFF. Full variable domain (outside the CDR3, taken from reference TRBV7-6 and TRBJ1-1): GAGVSQSPRYKVTKRGQDVALRCDPISGHVSLYWYRQALGQGPEFLTYFNYEAQQDKSGLPNDRFSAERPEGSISTLTIQRTEQRDSAMYRCASSLARNMNTEAFFGQGTRLTVV.

The CDR3, as DNA: TGCGCCAGCAGCCAGGCTCCTAGCGGGGGGACCCAAGAGACCCAGTACTTC. This encodes CASSQAPSGGTQETQYF. This rearrangement joins TRBV4-1 to TRBJ2-5; TRBD2 agrees at 11 bases. V was pared by 3 bases and J by 1 base, with 7 bases of the junction left unmatched. The CDR3 has 17 residues. Germline assignment: CDR1 MGHRA and CDR2 YSYEKL.

V gene TRBV3-1 (or the pseudogene TRBV3-2) combines with J gene TRBJ1-5, with 9 bases that match TRBD1. With V trimmed by 4 bases and J by 7 bases, 5 bases remained unmatched. The germline gives CDR1 LGHDT, CDR2 YNNKEL (reference sequence). The CDR3 contains 14 residues. The CDR3 region is CASSLGQGRQPQHF. Written as DNA, the CDR3 is TGTGCCAGCAGCCTGGGACAGGGAAGACAGCCCCAGCATTTT.

The V gene is TRBV5-1, the J gene TRBJ1-2, with D possibly TRBD1 on 5 matching bases. Germline V lookup: CDR1 SGHRS, CDR2 YFSETQ. V lost 7 bases to trimming and J lost 7 bases, with 17 bases between them. The CDR3 extends over 13 amino acids. The CDR3 here is CASAAGEFRGYTF. CDR3 DNA: TGCGCCAGCGCCGCGGGGGAGTTCCGTGGCTACACCTTC.

With regard to this clone: The identical CDR3 is also encoded by other nucleotide sequences in the sample. The chain has TRBV5-1 and TRBJ1-2, with D perhaps matching TRBD1 (5 bases). The CDR3 contains 14 residues. The germline gives CDR1 SGHRS, CDR2 YFSETQ. With 0 bases removed from V and 2 bases from J, the gap between germline ends came to 8 bases. The CDR3 reads CASSLGQGNYGYTF. The DNA for the CDR3 is TGCGCCAGCAGCTTGGGCCAGGGAAACTATGGCTACACCTTC. The full variable domain, rest sourced from reference TRBV5-1 and TRBJ1-2, is KAGVTQTPRYLIKTRGQQVTLSCSPISGHRSVSWYQQTPGQGLQFLFEYFSETQRNKGNFPGRFSGRQFSNSRSEMNVSTLELGDSALYLCASSLGQGNYGYTFGSGTRLTVV.

The chain links TRBV12-3 or TRBV12-4 to TRBJ1-6; D not resolved. V lost 5 bases, J lost 10 bases, and 9 bases lay in between. There are 12 residues in the CDR3. CDR3 DNA: TGTGCCAGCAGTCTGGGGAGATCACCCCTCCACTTT. Its protein product is CASSLGRSPLHF.

The V and J genes are TRBV7-9 and TRBJ1-2, with TRBD1 matching 7 bases. Looked up from germline, CDR1 is SEHNR and CDR2 is FQNEAQ (reference sequence). With V trimmed by 5 bases and J by 7 bases, 7 bases remained unmatched. CDR3 length: 13 residues. The CDR3 protein is CASSATGVFGYTF. The CDR3 DNA sequence: TGTGCCAGCAGCGCAACAGGGGTGTTTGGCTACACCTTC.

This chain joins TRBV11-2 and TRBJ2-7; 10 bases align to TRBD1. Germline-derived CDR1 and CDR2 are SGHAT and FQNNGV. The V gene end was trimmed by 3 bases and the J gene end by 4 bases; junction bases not matched to a gene: 6. CDR3 length equals 15 residues. The CDR3 nucleotides read TGTGCCAGCAGCTTTGGACAGGGGGTTTCTTACGAGCAGTACTTC. Translating gives CASSFGQGVSYEQYF.

In the case of this clone: A read error may be the cause here, since a much bigger clone is one base away. Other nucleotide sequences from this sample produce the same CDR3. The V call is TRBV29-1, the J call TRBJ2-5; 8 positions match TRBD1. From germline, CDR1 is SQVTM and CDR2 ANQGSEA. The CDR3 is 16 amino acids. The CDR3 region is CSVPNPDREGSETQYF. The CDR3 DNA reads as TGCAGCGTTCCAAACCCGGACAGGGAAGGTTCAGAGACTCAGTACTTC.

This chain uses TRBV5-1 with TRBJ2-7, with TRBD1 identical over 8 bases. CDR3 length equals 14 residues. Per the germline V gene, CDR1 is SGHRS and CDR2 is YFSETQ. Trimming took 3 bases from V and 3 from J; bases not matched to a gene: 5. CDR3 sequence: CASSSGTGVYEQYF. DNA of the CDR3: TGCGCCAGCAGCTCCGGGACAGGCGTCTACGAGCAGTACTTC.

This chain uses TRBV30 with TRBJ2-2, with 11 positions matching TRBD2. The CDR3 runs 16 residues. V gave up 2 bases and J gave up 3 bases; unmatched junction bases: 5. The V gene's germline CDR1 is GTSNPN and CDR2 SVGIG (reference sequence). The CDR3 DNA reads as TGTGCCTGGAGTCCAGGGACTAGCGGTTACACCGGGGAGCTGTTTTTT. Amino acids: CAWSPGTSGYTGELFF.

J is TRBJ1-1 and V is TRBV5-4; D might be TRBD1 (6 bases). The CDR3 has 15 residues. Trimming stripped 2 bases from V and 6 bases from J, with 17 bases between. Looked up from germline, CDR1 is SGHNT and CDR2 is YYREEE (reference sequence). The chain's CDR3 is CASSLTGIGGPEAFF. The CDR3 DNA is TGTGCCAGCAGCTTAACAGGGATTGGGGGTCCTGAAGCTTTCTTT.

J is TRBJ1-6 and V is TRBV7-9, with 10 bases lining up with TRBD1. The CDR3 covers 14 residues. Looked up from germline, CDR1 is SEHNR and CDR2 is FQNEAQ (reference sequence). The junction had 6 bases not matched to a gene; V was cut back by 10 bases and J by 6 bases. The CDR3 nucleotides are TGTGCCATCCCGGGACAGGGGCCTAATTCACCCCTCCACTTT. This translates into CAIPGQGPNSPLHF. Full variable domain (remainder filled in from reference TRBV7-9 and TRBJ1-6): DTGVSQNPRHKITKRGQNVTFRCDPISEHNRLYWYRQTLGQGPEFLTYFQNEAQLEKSRLLSDRFSAERPKGSFSTLEIQRTEQGDSAMYLCAIPGQGPNSPLHFGNGTRLTVT.

J is TRBJ2-1 and V is TRBV7-6; 7 nucleotides agree with TRBD1. V trimming: 5 bases; J trimming: 4 bases; junction bases outside the gene matches: 11. CDR3 length equals 16 residues. Germline V gene lookup returns CDR1 SGHVS and CDR2 FNYEAQ. CDR3 sequence reads: CASSATTGAPYNEQFF. The CDR3 coding sequence is TGTGCCAGCAGCGCTACCACAGGGGCACCATACAATGAGCAGTTCTTC.

Here the CDR3 DNA reads TGTGCCAGCAGTTACTCACGGCGGGGGGACACAGATACGCAGTATTTT. Its protein product is CASSYSRRGDTDTQYF. This chain uses TRBV6-5 with TRBJ2-3, with TRBD2 matching over 8 bases. The CDR3 loop spans 16 amino acids. Germline V gene lookup returns CDR1 MNHEY and CDR2 SVGAGI. V dropped 0 bases and J dropped 2; count of bases not matched to a gene: 4.

The chain carries TRBV6-5 and TRBJ2-1; D might be TRBD1 (5 bases). Germline values: CDR1 MNHEY, CDR2 SVGAGI. This CDR3 is built from 14 residues. Trimming cost V 4 bases and J 3 bases, with 10 bases left between them. The DNA of the CDR3 is TGTGCCAGCAGTTCTCTAACAGGCTACAATGAGCAGTTCTTC. Encoded protein: CASSSLTGYNEQFF.

For the CDR3, the DNA is TGTGCCAGCACTAAAAAGTCCTATGGCTACACCTTC. Protein: CASTKKSYGYTF. The V gene is TRBV28, the J gene TRBJ1-2, with D unresolved. Germline V gene sequence: CDR1 MDHEN, CDR2 SYDVKM. V was shortened by 7 bases and J by 4 bases, with 10 bases between the two germline ends. The CDR3 has 12 amino acids.